This T cell receptor (beta chain) emerged from a study of T cell repertoires in cytomegalovirus infection. Study details: Both a matching HLA type and CMV infection were indicated by public TCR beta signatures. Study findings and constraints: The cumulative frequency of public TCR beta families identified carriers of CMV plus the relevant HLA.

This CDR3 has 18 amino acids. Trimming cost V 0 bases and J 4 bases; bases outside gene matches: 12. Germline CDR1 MGHRA, CDR2 YSYEKL. As for this clonotype: The target antigen is unknown.

TCRdb independently ran MiXCR on the reads; one entry per CDR3 protein. The sample has 270,000 or so distinct CDR3 sequences; over 15% are singletons. The sample comprised CD8+ T cells from PBMCs. This sequence joins TRBV4-1 and TRBJ1-2; TRBD1 matches 9 bases. The sequence came from a human donor in good health (CMV status not recorded). Some clones in this sample may be carry-over from other donors' samples. CDR3: CASSQDLTSGQGFYGYTF. The DNA for the CDR3 is TGCGCCAGCAGCCAAGATCTTACCTCGGGACAGGGTTTCTATGGCTACACCTTC.